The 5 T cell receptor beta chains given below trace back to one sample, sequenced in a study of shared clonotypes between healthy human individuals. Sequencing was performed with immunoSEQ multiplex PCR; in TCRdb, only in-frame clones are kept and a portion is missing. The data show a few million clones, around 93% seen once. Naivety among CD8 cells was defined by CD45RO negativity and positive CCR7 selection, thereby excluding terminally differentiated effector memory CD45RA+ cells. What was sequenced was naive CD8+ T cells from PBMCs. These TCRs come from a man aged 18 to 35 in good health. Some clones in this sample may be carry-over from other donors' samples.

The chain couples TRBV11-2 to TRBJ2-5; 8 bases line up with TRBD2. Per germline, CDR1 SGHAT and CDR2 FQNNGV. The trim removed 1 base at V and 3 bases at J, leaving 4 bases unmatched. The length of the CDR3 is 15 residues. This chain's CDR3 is CASSLALAGKETQYF. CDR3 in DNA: TGTGCCAGCAGCTTAGCCCTAGCGGGTAAAGAGACCCAGTACTTC.

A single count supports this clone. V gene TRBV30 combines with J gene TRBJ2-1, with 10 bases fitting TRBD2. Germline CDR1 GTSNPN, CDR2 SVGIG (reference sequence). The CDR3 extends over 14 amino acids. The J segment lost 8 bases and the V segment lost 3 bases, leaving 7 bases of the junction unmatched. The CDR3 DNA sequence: TGTGCCTGGAGCATAGCGGGAGGCGTCGATGAGCAGTTCTTC. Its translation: CAWSIAGGVDEQFF.

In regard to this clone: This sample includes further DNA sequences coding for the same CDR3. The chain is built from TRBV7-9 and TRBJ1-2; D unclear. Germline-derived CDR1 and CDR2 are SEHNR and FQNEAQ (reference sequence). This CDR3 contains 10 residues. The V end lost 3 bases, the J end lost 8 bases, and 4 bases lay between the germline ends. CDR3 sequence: CASSFPGYTF. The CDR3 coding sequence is TGTGCCAGCAGCTTTCCCGGCTACACCTTC.

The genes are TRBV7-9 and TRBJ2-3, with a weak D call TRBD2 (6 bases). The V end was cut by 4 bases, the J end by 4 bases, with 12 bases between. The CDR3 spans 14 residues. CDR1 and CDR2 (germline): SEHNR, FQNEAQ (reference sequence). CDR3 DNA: TGTGCCAGCAGCTCCGGGAGCCCGGCAGATACGCAGTATTTT. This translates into CASSSGSPADTQYF.

The CDR3 nucleotides read TGTGCCAGCAGCCCTTTAATGGGGCCCGGCACTGAAGCTTTCTTT. It codes for CASSPLMGPGTEAFF. The J gene is TRBJ1-1, the V gene TRBV7-3; D may be TRBD1 (5 bases). The CDR3 has 15 amino acids. CDR1 is SGHTA, CDR2 FQGTGA, per germline. The germline V and J ends were trimmed by 5 bases and 4 bases, with 17 bases remaining between them.